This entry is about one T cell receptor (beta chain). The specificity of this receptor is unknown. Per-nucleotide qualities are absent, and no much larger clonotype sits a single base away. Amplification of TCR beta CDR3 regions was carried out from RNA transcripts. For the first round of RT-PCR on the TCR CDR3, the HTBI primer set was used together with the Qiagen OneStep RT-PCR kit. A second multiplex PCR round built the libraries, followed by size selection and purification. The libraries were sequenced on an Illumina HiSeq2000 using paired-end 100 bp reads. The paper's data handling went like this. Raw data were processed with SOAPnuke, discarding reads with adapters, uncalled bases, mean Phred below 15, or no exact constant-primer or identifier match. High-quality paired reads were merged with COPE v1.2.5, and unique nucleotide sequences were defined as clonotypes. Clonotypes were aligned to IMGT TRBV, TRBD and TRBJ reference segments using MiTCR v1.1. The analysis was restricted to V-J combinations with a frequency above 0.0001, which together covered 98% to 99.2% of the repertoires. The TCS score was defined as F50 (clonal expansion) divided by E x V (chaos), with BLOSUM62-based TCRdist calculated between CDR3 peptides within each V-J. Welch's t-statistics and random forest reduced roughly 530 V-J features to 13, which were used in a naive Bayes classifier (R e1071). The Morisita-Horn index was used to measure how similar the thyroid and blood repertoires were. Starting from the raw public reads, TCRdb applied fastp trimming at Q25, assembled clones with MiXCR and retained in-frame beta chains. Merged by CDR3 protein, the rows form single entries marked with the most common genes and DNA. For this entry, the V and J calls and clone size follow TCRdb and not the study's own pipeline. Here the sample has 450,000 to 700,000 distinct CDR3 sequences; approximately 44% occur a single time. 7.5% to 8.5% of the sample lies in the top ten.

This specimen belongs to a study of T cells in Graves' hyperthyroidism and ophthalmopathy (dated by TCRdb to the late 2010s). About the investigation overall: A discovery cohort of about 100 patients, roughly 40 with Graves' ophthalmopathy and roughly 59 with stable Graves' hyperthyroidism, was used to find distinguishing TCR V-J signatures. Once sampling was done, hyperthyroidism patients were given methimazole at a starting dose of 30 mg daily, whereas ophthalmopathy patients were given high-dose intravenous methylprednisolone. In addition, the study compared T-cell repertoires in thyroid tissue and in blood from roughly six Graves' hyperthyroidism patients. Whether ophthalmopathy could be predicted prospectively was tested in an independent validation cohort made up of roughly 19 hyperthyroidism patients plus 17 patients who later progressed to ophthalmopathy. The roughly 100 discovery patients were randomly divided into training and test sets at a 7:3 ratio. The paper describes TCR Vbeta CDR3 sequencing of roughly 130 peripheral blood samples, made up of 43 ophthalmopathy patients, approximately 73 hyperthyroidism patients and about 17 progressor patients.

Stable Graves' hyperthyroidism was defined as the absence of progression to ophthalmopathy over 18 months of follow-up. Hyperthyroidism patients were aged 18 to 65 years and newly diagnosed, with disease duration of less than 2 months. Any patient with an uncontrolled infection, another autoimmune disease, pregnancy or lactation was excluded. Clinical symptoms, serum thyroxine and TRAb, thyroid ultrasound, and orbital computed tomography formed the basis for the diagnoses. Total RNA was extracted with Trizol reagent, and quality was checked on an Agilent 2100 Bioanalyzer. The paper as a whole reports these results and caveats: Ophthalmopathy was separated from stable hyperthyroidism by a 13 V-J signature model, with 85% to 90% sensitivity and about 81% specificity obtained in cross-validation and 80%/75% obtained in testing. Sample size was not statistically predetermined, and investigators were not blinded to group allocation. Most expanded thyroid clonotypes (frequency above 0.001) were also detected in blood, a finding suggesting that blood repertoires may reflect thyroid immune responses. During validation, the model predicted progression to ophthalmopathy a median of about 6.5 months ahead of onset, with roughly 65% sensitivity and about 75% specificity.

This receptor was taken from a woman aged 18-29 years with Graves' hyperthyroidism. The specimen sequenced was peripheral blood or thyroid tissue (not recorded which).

For the CDR3, the sequence is CASSLASGYYNEKLFF. The DNA sequence reads TGTGCCAGCAGCTTAGCTAGCGGCTACTACAATGAAAAACTGTTTTTT. The rearranged segments are TRBV7-2 and TRBJ1-4; the D gene cannot be resolved reliably. Taken from cysteine to phenylalanine, the CDR3 has 16 residues. The sequence is cut down to CDR3 DNA, 48 bases in frame from base 1. Sequences SGHTA (CDR1) and FQGNSA (CDR2) are obtained from the germline V gene. The trim is 0 bases for V and 5 bases for J, with a gap of 13 bases between the germline ends.